These 11 T cell receptor beta chains came from one sample sequenced in a study of blood T cell repertoires in COVID-19. Libraries were prepared by immunoSEQ multiplex PCR; TCRdb keeps only in-frame clonotypes and omits some of them. The data show under 200,000 clones, roughly 84% seen once. Sequenced: PBMCs or T cells enriched from blood (not recorded which). The receptors derive from a woman in her fifties or sixties who had recovered from COVID-19.

Only a few counts were recorded for this clone. The genes are TRBV7-9 and TRBJ2-1; 9 bases map to TRBD2. The V and J ends lost 3 bases and 8 bases, in that order; junction bases with no gene match: 5. Germline V gene sequence: CDR1 SEHNR, CDR2 FQNEAQ (reference sequence). The length of the CDR3 is 14 residues. The CDR3 sequence: CASSLASGNHEQFF. DNA for the CDR3: TGTGCCAGCAGCTTGGCTAGCGGGAACCATGAGCAGTTCTTC.

This clone was counted once. V usage is TRBV5-1 and J usage is TRBJ2-2; D gene ambiguous. The CDR3 is 16 amino acids. The germline CDR1 and CDR2 sequences are SGHRS and YFSETQ. Trimming pared 0 bases from V and 6 bases from J, leaving 15 bases between. CDR3 protein: CASSLGLLERPGELFF. As DNA, the CDR3 is TGCGCCAGCAGCTTGGGTCTTTTAGAGAGGCCCGGGGAGCTGTTTTTT. Variable domain in full (rest from reference TRBV5-1 and TRBJ2-2): KAGVTQTPRYLIKTRGQQVTLSCSPISGHRSVSWYQQTPGQGLQFLFEYFSETQRNKGNFPGRFSGRQFSNSRSEMNVSTLELGDSALYLCASSLGLLERPGELFFGEGSRLTVL.

This chain uses TRBV5-8 with TRBJ1-4; 7 bases line up with TRBD1. CDR3 size: 16 residues. The germline CDR1 and CDR2 sequences are SGHTS and YDEGEE. The junction had 8 bases not matched to a gene; V was cut back by 4 bases and J by 2 bases. Here the CDR3 DNA reads TGTGCCAGCAGCCAGGGGGTTACAGTCACTAATGAAAAACTGTTTTTT. Translation gives CASSQGVTVTNEKLFF.

The chain links TRBV29-1 to TRBJ2-1; D is perhaps TRBD2 (5 bases). Germline CDR1 and CDR2: SQVTM and ANQGSEA. V lost 0 bases to trimming and J lost 6 bases, with 18 bases between them. The CDR3 extends over 16 amino acids. Here the CDR3 DNA reads TGCAGCGTTGAAGATTGGTCCGCGGGCAGCTTCAATGAGCAGTTCTTC. It specifies CSVEDWSAGSFNEQFF.

The J gene is TRBJ2-1, the V gene TRBV6-1; the match to TRBD2 covers 14 bases. Looked up from germline, CDR1 is MNHNS and CDR2 is SASEGT. The CDR3 covers 15 residues. V trimming: 0 bases; J trimming: 9 bases; junction bases outside the gene matches: 1. CDR3 sequence: CASSEATSGRGEQFF. The CDR3 DNA follows: TGTGCCAGCAGTGAAGCGACTAGCGGGAGGGGTGAGCAGTTCTTC.

J is TRBJ2-7 and V is TRBV28, with D possibly matching TRBD2 (6 bases). CDR3 length: 15 residues. V was clipped by 2 bases and J by 0 bases, with 11 bases between them. The germline V gene has CDR1 MDHEN and CDR2 SYDVKM. The CDR3 nucleotides are TGTGCCAGCAGTTTAATTAGCGGAAGCTCCTACGAGCAGTACTTC. Its translation: CASSLISGSSYEQYF.

This clone was seen once. The rearrangement uses TRBV28 and TRBJ2-2; 12 nucleotides agree with TRBD2. Per the germline V gene, CDR1 is MDHEN and CDR2 is SYDVKM. The junction had 17 bases not matched to a gene; V was cut back by 4 bases and J by 2 bases. This CDR3 has 21 residues. The CDR3 bases are TGTGCCAGCAGTTCCAATCGTCCCGGGACTAGCGGGCGATTTAACACCGGGGAGCTGTTTTTT. This codes for CASSSNRPGTSGRFNTGELFF.

The rearrangement links TRBV28 to TRBJ2-7; D possibly corresponds to TRBD1 (6 bases). This CDR3 is built from 14 residues. Germline V gives CDR1 MDHEN, CDR2 SYDVKM. V lost 6 bases and J lost 1, with 13 bases in between. The DNA of the CDR3 is TGTGCCAGCAGGACAACAGGGAGATCCTACGAGCAGTACTTC. This gives the protein CASRTTGRSYEQYF. Full variable domain (missing parts from reference TRBV28 and TRBJ2-7): DVKVTQSSRYLVKRTGEKVFLECVQDMDHENMFWYRQDPGLGLRLIYFSYDVKMKEKGDIPEGYSVSREKKERFSLILESASTNQTSMYLCASRTTGRSYEQYFGPGTRLTVT.

This chain links TRBV2 with TRBJ1-4, with TRBD1 identical over 8 bases. CDR1 and CDR2 from the germline V gene are SNHLY and FYNNEI. The CDR3 consists of 12 residues. Trimming removed 5 bases from V and 10 bases from J; junction bases left unmatched: 3. CDR3 DNA sequence: TGTGCCAGCAGTCAGGACAGGGCAAAACTGTTTTTT. Translated: CASSQDRAKLFF.

The J gene is TRBJ1-6, the V gene TRBV7-2, with 10 positions matching TRBD1. With V trimmed by 3 bases and J by 10 bases, 9 bases remained unmatched. CDR1 and CDR2 from the germline V gene are SGHTA and FQGNSA. The CDR3 runs to 16 residues. The CDR3 spells CASSLTPGQGRSPLHF. The DNA of the CDR3 is TGTGCCAGCAGCTTGACTCCGGGACAGGGGCGATCACCCCTCCACTTT.

The chain recombines TRBV5-8 with TRBJ2-5; TRBD1 might be the D (5 bases). The CDR3 loop spans 15 amino acids. Trimming shortened V by 0 bases and J by 2 bases, and 11 bases separated the two germline ends. The germline V gene encodes CDR1 SGHTS and CDR2 YDEGEE. The CDR3 loop is CASSLVVRTQETQYF. The DNA for the CDR3 is TGTGCCAGCAGCTTGGTTGTGCGGACACAAGAGACCCAGTACTTC.